The 19 T cell receptor beta chains listed next were all sequenced from one sample in a study of blood T cell repertoires in COVID-19. Profiled with immunoSEQ multiplex PCR; TCRdb holds only in-frame clones, not every one. The sample records 440,000 or so clones, 75% to 90% being singletons. The sample comprised peripheral blood. Receptors originate from a woman aged 40-49 years with COVID-19, enrolled during active disease.

This clone was detected only once. The junction and the germline gene differ at one end; a read error may be behind it. The chain is built from TRBV4-1 and TRBJ1-3, with a tentative D call TRBD1 (6 bases). This CDR3 is 15 amino acids long. Germline V gives CDR1 MGHRA, CDR2 YSYEKL. This CDR3 reads CASRQGQFSGNTIYF. The CDR3 DNA reads TGCGCCAGCAGACAAGGACAGTTCTCTGGAAACACCATATATTTT.

The chain combines TRBV30 with TRBJ1-3, with D possibly matching TRBD1 (6 bases). The CDR3 extends over 14 amino acids. CDR1 is GTSNPN, CDR2 SVGIG, per germline (reference sequence). The CDR3 coding sequence is TGTGCTTCGACCCAGGGGCTAAATGGAAACACCATATATTTT. Protein: CASTQGLNGNTIYF.

Concerning this clone: The junction departs from germline at one end; a sequencing error may be responsible. The chain combines TRBV7-7 with TRBJ2-7, with 9 positions matching TRBD1. Germline CDR1 and CDR2: SSHAT and FNYEAQ (reference sequence). This CDR3 has 14 residues. The CDR3 coding sequence is TGTGCTAGCAGCCCGGGACAGGGACCCTACGAGCAGTACTTC. Amino acid sequence: CASSPGQGPYEQYF.

The V gene is TRBV29-1, the J gene TRBJ2-1; D is possibly TRBD1 (6 bases). CDR1 is SQVTM, CDR2 ANQGSEA, per germline. V was shortened by 7 bases and J by 4 bases, with 11 bases between the two germline ends. The CDR3 length is 12 residues. CDR3: CSGDTIYNEQFF. The CDR3 nucleotides are TGCAGCGGGGACACCATTTACAATGAGCAGTTCTTC.

The chain employs TRBV6-5 and TRBJ2-2, with D perhaps matching TRBD2 (6 bases). There are 14 residues in the CDR3. V was pared by 2 bases and J by 6 bases, with 10 bases between. The germline gives CDR1 MNHEY, CDR2 SVGAGI. CDR3 in amino acids: CASSYTGGSGELFF. As DNA, the CDR3 is TGTGCCAGCAGTTACACTGGAGGGTCCGGGGAGCTGTTTTTT.

This clone has only one observation. The chain joins TRBV18 to TRBJ1-2; D is perhaps TRBD1 (6 bases). This CDR3 spans 12 amino acids. Trimming removed 2 bases from V and 8 bases from J, with 9 bases in between. Looked up from germline, CDR1 is KGHSH and CDR2 is LQKENI. CDR3: CASSPAGDGYTF. The CDR3 DNA is TGTGCCAGCTCACCAGCAGGGGACGGCTACACCTTC.

This chain joins TRBV7-2 and TRBJ2-1, with TRBD2 matching over 11 bases. Germline CDR1 SGHTA, CDR2 FQGNSA. Trimming took 2 bases from V and 6 from J; bases not matched to a gene: 6. The CDR3 spans 16 residues. The CDR3 DNA follows: TGTGCCAGCAGCTTACGTCCTAGCGGGGGGACCAATGAGCAGTTCTTC. Encoded protein: CASSLRPSGGTNEQFF.

This clone was found once. The chain combines TRBV28 with TRBJ1-2; TRBD1 aligns across 7 bases. This CDR3 is built from 14 residues. The germline V gene encodes CDR1 MDHEN and CDR2 SYDVKM. The V and J ends lost 8 bases and 2 bases, in that order; junction bases with no gene match: 8. CDR3 nucleotide sequence: TGTGCCAGCGGGTCATCGACAGGGAACTATGGCTACACCTTC. Translated: CASGSSTGNYGYTF.

This clone showed up just once. The chain carries TRBV19 and TRBJ1-1; 8 positions agree with TRBD1. Germline CDR1 LNHDA, CDR2 SQIVND (reference sequence). Unmatched junction bases numbered 8, after V lost 5 bases and J lost 6 bases. CDR3 length: 14 residues. This CDR3 reads CASSHDRGGAEAFF. As DNA, the CDR3 is TGTGCCAGTAGTCACGACAGGGGTGGGGCTGAAGCTTTCTTT.

This clone was counted between two and nine times. V and J are TRBV7-8 and TRBJ1-1, with D perhaps matching TRBD1 (5 bases). The CDR3 covers 16 residues. Trimming left V 6 bases short and J 3 bases short, with 20 bases between. Germline CDR1 is SGHVS and CDR2 is FQNEAQ. CDR3 amino acids: CASRSPGGNMDTEAFF. CDR3 in DNA: TGTGCCAGCAGAAGTCCCGGGGGGAATATGGACACTGAAGCTTTCTTT.

The chain is built from TRBV24-1 and TRBJ2-1, with TRBD2 matching over 11 bases. CDR3 length equals 13 residues. After removal of 10 bases from V and 3 bases from J, the junction contained 1 base not matched to a gene. Germline V gene sequence: CDR1 KGHDR, CDR2 SFDVKD. The CDR3 loop is CATGTSGYNEQFF. The CDR3 coding sequence is TGTGCCACAGGGACTAGCGGCTACAATGAGCAGTTCTTC.

This sequence joins TRBV15 and TRBJ2-5; D possibly corresponds to TRBD2 (6 bases). Germline lookup yields CDR1 LNHNV and CDR2 YYDKDF (reference sequence). The CDR3 runs 13 residues. Trimming cost V 9 bases and J 3 bases, with 14 bases left between them. CDR3 nucleotides: TGTGCCACAGGGCGGGGAAGGGAAGAGACCCAGTACTTC. Residues: CATGRGREETQYF.

This chain uses TRBV10-1 with TRBJ2-7; 11 bases align to TRBD1. V lost 5 bases and J lost 6; bases outside the gene matches: 9. CDR3 length: 15 residues. Germline V gene data show CDR1 as WNHNN and CDR2 as SYGVQD (reference sequence). CDR3 nucleotide sequence: TGCGCCAGCAGTTCTTGGACAGGGGGCTCGGGCGAGCAGTACTTC. Its translation: CASSSWTGGSGEQYF.

The chain has TRBV28 and TRBJ1-5; 8 bases map to TRBD1. This CDR3 is built from 17 residues. V shed 4 bases and J 0 bases; nucleotides not matched to a gene: 8. The germline V gene has CDR1 MDHEN and CDR2 SYDVKM. The CDR3 bases are TGTGCCAGCAGTTCACTAAGGACAGGGTATAGCAATCAGCCCCAGCATTTT. This codes for CASSSLRTGYSNQPQHF.

The chain recombines TRBV18 with TRBJ1-5, with 7 bases matching TRBD1. J gave up 0 bases and V 4 bases, and 9 bases lay outside the gene matches. The CDR3 has 17 residues. Germline CDR1 KGHSH, CDR2 LQKENI. CDR3 sequence reads: CASSLGDSLFSNQPQHF. The CDR3 coding sequence is TGTGCCAGCTCACTCGGGGACAGCCTATTTAGCAATCAGCCCCAGCATTTT.

The chain links TRBV4-2 to TRBJ1-4; the D gene is possibly TRBD1 (5 bases). The CDR3 covers 15 residues. V shed 4 bases and J shed 4 bases, with 13 bases lying between them. CDR1 and CDR2 (germline): LGHNA, YNFKEQ. CDR3 in DNA: TGTGCCAGCAGCCCCCACGGGGGGGATAATGAAAAACTGTTTTTT. Its translation: CASSPHGGDNEKLFF.

The chain joins TRBV3-1 (or the pseudogene TRBV3-2) to TRBJ1-3; 8 positions agree with TRBD1. V lost 5 bases to trimming and J lost 4 bases; unmatched junction nucleotides: 7. CDR1 is LGHDT, CDR2 YNNKEL, per germline (reference sequence). CDR3 length: 15 amino acids. DNA of the CDR3: TGTGCCAGCAGCTTGCCTCGGACAGGGGGAAACACCATATATTTT. Encoded protein: CASSLPRTGGNTIYF.

The chain has TRBV20-1 and TRBJ1-1, with a tentative D call TRBD1 (5 bases). Germline V gives CDR1 DFQATT, CDR2 SNEGSKA (reference sequence). The germline V and J ends were trimmed by 7 bases and 4 bases, with 10 bases remaining between them. The CDR3 consists of 11 residues. The CDR3 loop reads CSVRGGTEAFF. CDR3 DNA: TGCAGTGTAAGGGGTGGCACTGAAGCTTTCTTT.

CDR3 amino acids: CASSYGTGGPQHF. CDR3 bases: TGTGCCAGCAGCTACGGAACCGGGGGGCCCCAGCATTTT. V usage is TRBV7-3 and J usage is TRBJ1-5; possible D gene TRBD1, 5 bases. The CDR3 spans 13 residues. The V end was cut by 4 bases, the J end by 9 bases, with 13 bases between. Germline V gene sequence: CDR1 SGHTA, CDR2 FQGTGA.